One and the same sample provided the 5 T cell receptor beta chains below, sequenced in a study of T cell responses to AZD1222 COVID-19 vaccine. This table comes from immunoSEQ multiplex PCR, and its TCRdb copy is limited to in-frame clones, with some not included. The sample shows 150,000 to 200,000 clones, under 95% of them seen only once. Sequenced material: peripheral blood, taken 28 days after the second AZD1222 dose. The receptor set was obtained from an adult who received the AZD1222 COVID-19 vaccine.

CDR3 bases: TGCGCCAGCAGCCAGCAGGACAGGGGATCTGTCGGCTACACCTTC. Translating it yields CASSQQDRGSVGYTF. The chain has TRBV4-3 and TRBJ1-2; TRBD1 agrees at 9 bases. Germline trimming cut 3 bases from V and 8 bases from J; bases unmatched to any gene: 10. The germline CDR1 and CDR2 sequences are LGHNA and YSLEER. This CDR3 has 15 residues.

The rearrangement links TRBV28 to TRBJ1-5; possibly TRBD1 for D (6 bases). The CDR3 has 16 residues. The V end lost 2 bases, the J end lost 1 base, and 12 bases lay between the germline ends. Looked up from germline, CDR1 is MDHEN and CDR2 is SYDVKM. Here the CDR3 reads CASSLPGGRSNQPQHF. The DNA for the CDR3 is TGTGCCAGCAGTTTACCGGGGGGCAGGAGCAATCAGCCCCAGCATTTT.

V usage is TRBV7-9 and J usage is TRBJ2-7; tentatively, D is TRBD1 (5 bases). The CDR3 extends over 17 amino acids. V lost 0 bases, J lost 3 bases, and 18 bases lay in between. Germline V CDR1 and CDR2: SEHNR, FQNEAQ (reference sequence). The CDR3 loop reads CASSLAPRQGLFYEQYF. In DNA, the CDR3 is TGTGCCAGCAGCTTAGCGCCGCGCCAGGGTTTATTCTACGAGCAGTACTTC.

Note on this clone: The sample holds other DNA sequences that translate to the same CDR3. The chain employs TRBV18 and TRBJ1-1; possible D gene TRBD1, 5 bases. V was shortened by 3 bases and J by 5 bases, with 10 bases between the two germline ends. Germline V gene data show CDR1 as KGHSH and CDR2 as LQKENI. The CDR3 is 13 residues long. The CDR3 loop is CASSPREGTEAFF. The CDR3, as DNA: TGTGCCAGCTCACCTAGAGAGGGGACTGAAGCTTTCTTT.

The V call is TRBV27, the J call TRBJ2-1; D not resolved. The CDR3 extends over 14 amino acids. V was clipped by 2 bases and J by 0 bases, with 5 bases between them. Per the germline V gene, CDR1 is MNHEY and CDR2 is SMNVEV (reference sequence). The CDR3 coding sequence is TGTGCCAGCAGTTTAGCTAGCTCCTACAATGAGCAGTTCTTC. Its protein product is CASSLASSYNEQFF.